The 32 T cell receptor beta chains below were found in one sample sequenced in a study of coeliac disease. Method: immunoSEQ multiplex PCR; TCRdb's copy keeps in-frame clones and lacks some. The data hold approximately 3,000 clones, with 55% to 65% observed a single time. The sequencing input was lymphocytes from the gut lamina propria. All receptors derive from a woman in her forties or fifties without celiac disease.

This clone appeared a few times. The V and J genes are TRBV6-1 and TRBJ2-1; unclear D gene. The CDR3 is 16 residues long. CDR1 MNHNS and CDR2 SASEGT come from the germline V gene. Trimming removed 1 base at V and 8 bases at J, with 18 bases between. The DNA of the CDR3 is TGTGCCAGCAGTGAAGGAGTGGCAGGCCCTTGGGATGAGCAGTTCTTC. Protein: CASSEGVAGPWDEQFF.

J is TRBJ1-1 and V is TRBV18; D gene unclear. Deletions cut 4 bases from V and 2 bases from J, with 5 bases between. CDR3 length equals 12 residues. Germline V gene sequence: CDR1 KGHSH, CDR2 LQKENI. CDR3 sequence (DNA): TGTGCCAGCTCACGGCTTAACACTGAAGCTTTCTTT. It encodes CASSRLNTEAFF.

The V call is TRBV19, the J call TRBJ2-1; TRBD2 aligns across 11 bases. Germline loops: CDR1 LNHDA, CDR2 SQIVND (reference sequence). The CDR3 runs 16 residues. J lost 2 bases, V lost 5 bases, and 5 bases had no gene match. Here the CDR3 reads CASSGLAGSPYNEQFF. CDR3 coding DNA: TGTGCCAGTAGTGGACTAGCGGGTTCGCCCTACAATGAGCAGTTCTTC.

This chain links TRBV7-9 with TRBJ1-2, with D perhaps matching TRBD1 (6 bases). CDR1 and CDR2 (germline): SEHNR, FQNEAQ (reference sequence). The germline V and J ends were trimmed by 4 bases and 6 bases, with 12 bases remaining between them. The CDR3 has 13 amino acids. The CDR3 DNA is TGTGCCAGCAGCTGGTCCTCAGGGGATGGCTACACCTTC. Its translation: CASSWSSGDGYTF.

This rearrangement joins TRBV28 to TRBJ1-5; perhaps TRBD1 as D (5 bases). Trimming stripped 1 base from V and 7 bases from J, with 11 bases between. The CDR3 consists of 14 residues. Germline CDR1 reads MDHEN; CDR2 reads SYDVKM. DNA of the CDR3: TGTGCCAGCAGTTTATATCAGGGCTGGCAGCCCCAGCATTTT. Protein sequence: CASSLYQGWQPQHF.

V and J are TRBV28 and TRBJ1-4, with TRBD1 identical over 9 bases. After removal of 7 bases from V and 10 bases from J, the junction contained 13 bases not matched to a gene. Germline CDR1 and CDR2: MDHEN and SYDVKM. CDR3 length equals 15 residues. CDR3 coding DNA: TGTGCCAGCACCTCCCTTGAGGGACAGGGTCGAAAACTGTTTTTT. Translation: CASTSLEGQGRKLFF.

The V and J genes are TRBV4-2 and TRBJ2-3; TRBD2 agrees at 9 bases. Germline assignment: CDR1 LGHNA and CDR2 YNFKEQ. The V gene end was trimmed by 0 bases and the J gene end by 2 bases; junction bases not matched to a gene: 9. The CDR3 runs 18 residues. The CDR3, as DNA: TGTGCCAGCAGCCAAGATCCCATGACTAGCGGCGACACAGATACGCAGTATTTT. This encodes CASSQDPMTSGDTDTQYF.

The J gene is TRBJ1-6, the V gene TRBV9, with unresolved D. V lost 3 bases and J lost 4, with 8 bases in between. The germline V gene encodes CDR1 SGDLS and CDR2 YYNGEE. This CDR3 is built from 14 residues. The DNA for the CDR3 is TGTGCCAGCAGCGGGGCAGCTTATAATTCACCCCTCCACTTT. Its translation: CASSGAAYNSPLHF.

This clone has a handful of counts. The chain recombines TRBV28 with TRBJ2-7; D not resolved. Trimming cost V 7 bases and J 6 bases, with 19 bases left between them. The CDR3 has 14 residues. Germline V lookup: CDR1 MDHEN, CDR2 SYDVKM. The CDR3 nucleotides read TGTGCCAGCATTTCTATTTACCGGGTTGCCGAGCAGTACTTC. Translating gives CASISIYRVAEQYF.

The V call is TRBV2, the J call TRBJ2-1, with 7 bases identical to TRBD1. The J segment lost 4 bases and the V segment lost 6 bases, leaving 12 bases of the junction unmatched. Germline V lookup: CDR1 SNHLY, CDR2 FYNNEI. The CDR3 spans 16 residues. CDR3 amino acids: CASSGQAPDVYNEQFF. The CDR3 DNA reads TGTGCCAGCAGCGGACAGGCCCCCGACGTATACAATGAGCAGTTCTTC.

This clone has only one observation. This rearrangement joins TRBV5-4 to TRBJ1-4; 7 bases agree with TRBD1. J was trimmed by 12 bases and V by 2 bases; bases with no gene match: 7. The CDR3 runs 13 residues. The V gene's germline CDR1 is SGHNT and CDR2 YYREEE (reference sequence). DNA for the CDR3: TGTGCCAGCAGCTTCCCCCAGGGGGGAGAACTGTTTTTT. This gives the protein CASSFPQGGELFF.

The chain recombines TRBV12-5 with TRBJ2-1; TRBD1 might be the D (6 bases). V was cut by 3 bases and J by 8 bases, with 11 bases left in between. The CDR3 runs 13 residues. Per the germline V gene, CDR1 is LGHNT and CDR2 is FRNRAP. The CDR3: CASGLHQGYEQFF. Written as DNA, the CDR3 is TGTGCTAGTGGTTTACACCAGGGGTATGAGCAGTTCTTC.

This chain connects TRBV27 to TRBJ2-1, with TRBD2 identical over 13 bases. Looked up from germline, CDR1 is MNHEY and CDR2 is SMNVEV (reference sequence). The CDR3 spans 16 residues. The J segment lost 3 bases and the V segment lost 5 bases, leaving 4 bases of the junction unmatched. The CDR3 region has the DNA TGTGCCAGCAGTCTTCGACTAGCGGGGGGCTACAATGAGCAGTTCTTC. It codes for CASSLRLAGGYNEQFF.

This clone was seen only a few times. The chain employs TRBV5-4 and TRBJ2-3; 10 positions match TRBD2. Per the germline V gene, CDR1 is SGHNT and CDR2 is YYREEE (reference sequence). This CDR3 is built from 17 residues. Trimming took 0 bases from V and 2 from J; bases not matched to a gene: 6. The DNA for the CDR3 is TGTGCCAGCAGCTTGGGAACACTAGCGGGGTACACAGATACGCAGTATTTT. Its translation: CASSLGTLAGYTDTQYF.

This clone was seen a handful of times. The J gene is TRBJ2-6, the V gene TRBV6-5; 7 positions match TRBD2. CDR3 length: 15 residues. V lost 8 bases to trimming and J lost 0 bases; unmatched junction nucleotides: 4. Germline-derived CDR1 and CDR2 are MNHEY and SVGAGI. The CDR3 here is CASGEGSSGANVLTF. The CDR3 DNA sequence: TGTGCCAGCGGGGAGGGTAGCTCTGGGGCCAACGTCCTGACTTTC.

The V and J genes are TRBV18 and TRBJ2-7; possible D gene TRBD2, 6 bases. The germline V gene encodes CDR1 KGHSH and CDR2 LQKENI. The CDR3 loop spans 13 amino acids. V was pared by 4 bases and J by 5 bases, with 12 bases between. The CDR3 reads CASSRDSTDEQYF. The CDR3 coding sequence is TGTGCCAGCTCACGGGACTCCACGGACGAGCAGTACTTC.

This CDR3 is CASSGYAGGRGEQFF. For the CDR3, the DNA is TGTGCCAGCAGTGGTTATGCGGGGGGGCGGGGTGAGCAGTTCTTC. The J gene is TRBJ2-1, the V gene TRBV27; the match to TRBD2 covers 9 bases. The CDR3 is 15 amino acids. Germline CDR1 and CDR2: MNHEY and SMNVEV (reference sequence). Trimming at V came to 5 bases and at J to 9 bases, leaving 11 bases not matched to a gene.

The chain combines TRBV28 with TRBJ1-4, with D hard to call. CDR1 is MDHEN, CDR2 SYDVKM, per germline. This CDR3 is built from 11 residues. Between the trimmed V and J ends, which lost 8 bases and 8 bases, there was a span of 9 bases. CDR3 bases: TGTGCCAGCGATGGGAGAGAAAAACTGTTTTTT. It is translated as CASDGREKLFF. Full variable domain (rest looked up from reference TRBV28 and TRBJ1-4): DVKVTQSSRYLVKRTGEKVFLECVQDMDHENMFWYRQDPGLGLRLIYFSYDVKMKEKGDIPEGYSVSREKKERFSLILESASTNQTSMYLCASDGREKLFFGSGTQLSVL.

This clone has a single count. This sequence joins TRBV11-1 and TRBJ1-2; weak D call: TRBD1 (6 bases). The V end lost 4 bases, the J end lost 6 bases, and 12 bases lay between the germline ends. Germline V lookup: CDR1 SGHAT, CDR2 FQDESV (reference sequence). The CDR3 sequence is 13 residues long. CDR3 sequence: CASSSGQLHGYTF. The DNA of the CDR3 is TGTGCCAGCAGCTCAGGACAGTTACATGGCTACACCTTC.

The rearrangement joins TRBV10-3 to TRBJ1-2; D possibly corresponds to TRBD1 (6 bases). With 7 bases removed from V and 8 bases from J, the gap between germline ends came to 14 bases. From germline, CDR1 is ENHRY and CDR2 SYGVKD. This CDR3 has 12 amino acids. The CDR3 spells CAIIGRGSGYTF. CDR3 bases: TGTGCCATCATAGGCAGGGGCTCGGGCTACACCTTC.

J is TRBJ1-1 and V is TRBV7-3; maybe TRBD1 (6 bases). Trimming shortened V by 5 bases and J by 1 base, and 8 bases separated the two germline ends. The CDR3 is made up of 13 amino acids. The germline V gene has CDR1 SGHTA and CDR2 FQGTGA. CDR3 loop: CASSTTGNTEAFF. The CDR3 DNA reads TGTGCCAGCAGCACGACAGGGAACACTGAAGCTTTCTTT.

This chain joins TRBV5-1 and TRBJ1-6, with D hard to call. The germline CDR1 and CDR2 sequences are SGHRS and YFSETQ. CDR3 length: 14 amino acids. The ends were cut back, 0 bases at V and 7 bases at J, with 8 bases in the middle. The CDR3 sequence: CASSLGSGNSPLHF. The CDR3 DNA reads TGCGCCAGCAGCTTGGGTTCAGGCAATTCACCCCTCCACTTT.

This clone has a single count. This sequence joins TRBV11-2 and TRBJ2-4; possibly TRBD2 for D (5 bases). Germline-derived CDR1 and CDR2 are SGHAT and FQNNGV. The V end lost 0 bases, the J end lost 1 base, and 7 bases lay between the germline ends. There are 15 residues in the CDR3. CDR3 loop: CASSLDPGAKNIQYF. Here the CDR3 DNA reads TGTGCCAGCAGCTTAGACCCGGGGGCCAAAAACATTCAGTACTTC.

This clone was counted only a few times. CDR3 nucleotides: TGTGCCAGTAAAATTCAGCGGGGGAACAATGAGCAGTTCTTC. Amino acid sequence: CASKIQRGNNEQFF. The chain recombines TRBV19 with TRBJ2-1; 8 bases match TRBD2. Germline V gives CDR1 LNHDA, CDR2 SQIVND (reference sequence). CDR3 length: 14 amino acids. The junction had 7 bases not matched to a gene; V was cut back by 7 bases and J by 5 bases. The whole variable domain, remainder taken from reference TRBV19 and TRBJ2-1, is DGGITQSPKYLFRKEGQNVTLSCEQNLNHDAMYWYRQDPGQGLRLIYYSQIVNDFQKGDIAEGYSVSREKKESFPLTVTSAQKNPTAFYLCASKIQRGNNEQFFGPGTRLTVL.

This chain links TRBV21-1 with TRBJ1-2. TRBV21-1 is a documented pseudogene. The CDR3 consists of 12 residues. The CDR3 DNA sequence: TGTGCCAGCAGCCGAACGACCTGGACTTACACCTTC. It yields the protein CASSRTTWTYTF.

This clone was counted a few times. This rearrangement joins TRBV5-8 to TRBJ2-1; possible D gene TRBD1, 5 bases. CDR1 and CDR2 (germline): SGHTS, YDEGEE. V was shortened by 6 bases and J by 0 bases, with 13 bases between the two germline ends. The CDR3 runs 15 residues. CDR3 nucleotide sequence: TGTGCCAGCAAGGGGCAGACCAGCTCCTACAATGAGCAGTTCTTC. This gives the protein CASKGQTSSYNEQFF. The variable domain in full, completed from reference TRBV5-8 and TRBJ2-1, reads EAGVTQSPTHLIKTRGQQATLRCSPISGHTSVYWYQQALGLGLQFLLWYDEGEERNRGNFPPRFSGRQFPNYSSELNVNALELEDSALYLCASKGQTSSYNEQFFGPGTRLTVL.

The table lists this clone with a few counts. The chain joins TRBV30 to TRBJ2-5; D might be TRBD2 (6 bases). Germline V gene sequence: CDR1 GTSNPN, CDR2 SVGIG (reference sequence). V shed 5 bases and J shed 5 bases, with 18 bases lying between them. The CDR3 has 14 amino acids. DNA for the CDR3: TGTGCCTGGGGGGGAGGAGGGTTCTGGGAGACCCAGTACTTC. It yields the protein CAWGGGGFWETQYF.

The genes are TRBV19 and TRBJ2-3, with 9 positions matching TRBD2. V was clipped by 1 base and J by 7 bases; unmatched bases: 9. Germline values: CDR1 LNHDA, CDR2 SQIVND (reference sequence). The CDR3 sequence is 16 residues long. The CDR3 DNA reads as TGTGCCAGTAGTATAGGTTGGCGGGGGGGCCAGAATACGCAGTATTTT. Protein: CASSIGWRGGQNTQYF.

This clone was picked up a small number of times. The rearrangement links TRBV6-5 to TRBJ2-6; a weak D match, TRBD2 (5 bases). With 8 bases removed from V and 0 bases from J, the gap between germline ends came to 11 bases. Germline CDR1 reads MNHEY; CDR2 reads SVGAGI. The CDR3 sequence is 15 residues long. CDR3 sequence (DNA): TGTGCCAGCGGACTGTTCAGCTCTGGGGCCAACGTCCTGACTTTC. Amino acids: CASGLFSSGANVLTF.

The chain joins TRBV7-6 to TRBJ2-5; D is possibly TRBD1 (6 bases). The J call is doubtful: the DNA matches TRBJ2-7 better. CDR1 is SGHVS, CDR2 FNYEAQ, per germline. This CDR3 has 15 residues. CDR3: CASSLAPGHSYEQYF. The DNA for the CDR3 is TGTGCCAGCAGCTTAGCCCCGGGACACTCCTACGAGCAGTACTTC.

J is TRBJ1-4 and V is TRBV18; the match to TRBD1 covers 8 bases. This CDR3 has 15 residues. From germline, CDR1 is KGHSH and CDR2 LQKENI. J was trimmed by 3 bases and V by 3 bases; bases with no gene match: 3. The CDR3 loop reads CASSPDRAANEKLFF. The CDR3 coding sequence is TGTGCCAGCTCACCGGACAGGGCGGCTAATGAAAAACTGTTTTTT.

The genes are TRBV12-5 and TRBJ1-1, with TRBD1 matching 7 bases. CDR1 and CDR2 from the germline V gene are LGHNT and FRNRAP. This CDR3 comprises 15 residues. Trimming at V came to 3 bases and at J to 5 bases, leaving 9 bases not matched to a gene. The CDR3 DNA reads TGTGCTAGTGGTTTATTTAAGGGGGCGTTGACTGAAGCTTTCTTT. This gives the protein CASGLFKGALTEAFF.